This TCR beta chain was retrieved from a study of blood T cell repertoires in COVID-19. Profiling relied on immunoSEQ multiplex PCR, and the TCRdb table lists in-frame clones only, not all of them. This table holds roughly 180,000 clones, roughly 80% found once. Trimming took 3 bases from V and 3 from J; bases not matched to a gene: 4. CDR3 size: 14 residues. Germline V CDR1 and CDR2: ENHRY, SYGVKD. Sequenced sample: peripheral blood. The sequence came from a man aged 55 to 70 with active or convalescent COVID-19. The J gene is TRBJ1-2, the V gene TRBV10-3; TRBD1 matches at 7 bases. Here the CDR3 DNA reads TGTGCCATCAGTGAAAGGGACAGACACTATGGCTACACCTTC. Its translation is CAISERDRHYGYTF.